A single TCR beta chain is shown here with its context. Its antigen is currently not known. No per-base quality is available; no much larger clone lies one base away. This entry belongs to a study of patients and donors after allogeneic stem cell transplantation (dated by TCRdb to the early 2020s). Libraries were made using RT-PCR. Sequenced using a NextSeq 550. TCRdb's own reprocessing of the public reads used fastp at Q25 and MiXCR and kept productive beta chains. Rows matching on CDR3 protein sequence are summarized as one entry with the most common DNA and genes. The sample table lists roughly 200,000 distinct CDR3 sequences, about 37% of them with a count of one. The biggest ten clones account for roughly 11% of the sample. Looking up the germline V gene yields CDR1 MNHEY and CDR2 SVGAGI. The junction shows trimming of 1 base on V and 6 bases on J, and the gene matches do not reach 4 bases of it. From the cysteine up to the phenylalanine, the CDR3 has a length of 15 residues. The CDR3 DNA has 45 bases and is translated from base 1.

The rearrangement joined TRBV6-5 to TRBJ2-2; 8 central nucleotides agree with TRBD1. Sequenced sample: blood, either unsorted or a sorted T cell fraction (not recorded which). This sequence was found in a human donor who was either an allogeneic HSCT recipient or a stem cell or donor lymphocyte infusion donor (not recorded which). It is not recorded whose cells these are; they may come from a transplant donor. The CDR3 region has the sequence CASSYLPQGAGELFF. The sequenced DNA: TGTGCCAGCAGTTACTTGCCACAGGGGGCCGGGGAGCTGTTTTTT.